Following are 14 T cell receptor beta chains from one sample sequenced in a study of blood T cell repertoires in COVID-19. Method: immunoSEQ multiplex PCR; TCRdb's copy keeps in-frame clones and lacks some. The sample holds under 350,000 clones, around 84% seen once. Input material: PBMCs or T cells enriched from blood (not recorded which). The receptor source for this set is a man aged 25 to 40 who had recovered from COVID-19.

The genes are TRBV27 and TRBJ2-7; 8 nucleotides line up with TRBD2. From germline, CDR1 is MNHEY and CDR2 SMNVEV (reference sequence). The CDR3 covers 16 residues. Germline trimming cut 6 bases from V and 5 bases from J; bases unmatched to any gene: 15. CDR3: CASRNLKAGAQHEQYF. For the CDR3, the DNA is TGTGCCAGCAGAAACCTAAAAGCGGGAGCCCAGCACGAGCAGTACTTC.

The J gene is TRBJ1-2, the V gene TRBV5-1; TRBD1 matches at 7 bases. The CDR3 totals 14 residues. The V segment lost 4 bases and the J segment 6 bases; nucleotides outside the gene matches: 9. Germline assignment: CDR1 SGHRS and CDR2 YFSETQ. The CDR3 sequence: CASSLSTGVNGYTF. CDR3 in DNA: TGCGCCAGCAGCCTCTCAACAGGGGTGAATGGCTACACCTTC.

The gene calls are TRBV5-1 and TRBJ2-3; D unclear. CDR3 length: 14 residues. V was pared by 3 bases and J by 2 bases, with 10 bases between. Germline loops: CDR1 SGHRS, CDR2 YFSETQ. The DNA for the CDR3 is TGCGCCAGCAGCTCGACATATAACACAGATACGCAGTATTTT. This sequence encodes CASSSTYNTDTQYF. The full variable domain, its missing parts supplied by reference TRBV5-1 and TRBJ2-3, is KAGVTQTPRYLIKTRGQQVTLSCSPISGHRSVSWYQQTPGQGLQFLFEYFSETQRNKGNFPGRFSGRQFSNSRSEMNVSTLELGDSALYLCASSSTYNTDTQYFGPGTRLTVL.

This chain joins TRBV5-1 and TRBJ1-1; 9 nucleotides agree with TRBD1. CDR3 length: 17 amino acids. Germline CDR1 is SGHRS and CDR2 is YFSETQ. The V gene end was trimmed by 4 bases and the J gene end by 7 bases; junction bases not matched to a gene: 17. The CDR3 DNA reads TGCGCCAGCAGCCTGGGCGGGACAGGGAAAAGTAACCTTGAAGCTTTCTTT. Translating gives CASSLGGTGKSNLEAFF.

The V call is TRBV9, the J call TRBJ1-5; D may be TRBD1 (5 bases). CDR3 size: 15 residues. Germline CDR1 reads SGDLS; CDR2 reads YYNGEE. Trimming removed 3 bases from V and 0 bases from J, with 10 bases in between. CDR3 protein: CASSAAGHSNQPQHF. CDR3 nucleotide sequence: TGTGCCAGCAGCGCGGCGGGGCATAGCAATCAGCCCCAGCATTTT.

This clone is a singleton in its sample. The rearrangement links TRBV28 to TRBJ1-1, with D hard to call. V was clipped by 7 bases and J by 0 bases, with 9 bases between them. CDR1 MDHEN and CDR2 SYDVKM come from the germline V gene. The CDR3 length is 13 residues. CDR3 protein: CASTSLMNTEAFF. The CDR3 nucleotides read TGTGCCAGCACTTCTCTAATGAACACTGAAGCTTTCTTT.

This chain joins TRBV13 and TRBJ2-3; possibly TRBD2 for D (6 bases). V was shortened by 1 base and J by 4 bases, with 18 bases between the two germline ends. The germline CDR1 and CDR2 sequences are PRHDT and FYEKMQ (reference sequence). The length of the CDR3 is 17 residues. The CDR3 DNA reads TGTGCCAGCAGCTTAGAGGTCTCGGGGGTTTATTCAGATACGCAGTATTTT. Residues: CASSLEVSGVYSDTQYF.

The chain combines TRBV5-1 with TRBJ2-2; D gene ambiguous. Germline V CDR1 and CDR2: SGHRS, YFSETQ. The CDR3 sequence is 15 residues long. V dropped 0 bases and J dropped 13 bases, with 19 bases sitting between them. DNA of the CDR3: TGCGCCAGCAGCTTGGTGATGGGCCACTCGGTTAGGCTGTTTTTT. Protein sequence: CASSLVMGHSVRLFF.

The genes are TRBV5-4 and TRBJ2-7; D might be TRBD2 (5 bases). CDR3 size: 13 residues. Deletions cut 4 bases from V and 3 bases from J, with 11 bases between. Germline assignment: CDR1 SGHNT and CDR2 YYREEE (reference sequence). The CDR3 reads CASSLTNRYEQYF. For the CDR3, the DNA is TGTGCCAGCAGCCTGACTAACCGCTACGAGCAGTACTTC. The variable domain in full, with the rest retrieved from reference TRBV5-4 and TRBJ2-7, is ETGVTQSPTHLIKTRGQQVTLRCSSQSGHNTVSWYQQALGQGPQFIFQYYREEENGRGNFPPRFSGLQFPNYSSELNVNALELDDSALYLCASSLTNRYEQYFGPGTRLTVT.

The V call is TRBV11-3, the J call TRBJ1-1; possibly TRBD1 for D (5 bases). Per the germline V gene, CDR1 is SGHNT and CDR2 is YENEEA. The CDR3 totals 13 residues. V lost 3 bases, J lost 9 bases, and 14 bases lay in between. The CDR3 sequence: CASSFTGSPKAFF. The CDR3 DNA follows: TGTGCCAGCAGCTTTACAGGATCCCCGAAAGCTTTCTTT.

V and J are TRBV5-6 and TRBJ2-7; 9 bases match TRBD1. After removal of 4 bases from V and 3 bases from J, the junction contained 5 bases not matched to a gene. The CDR3 contains 14 residues. Germline CDR1 and CDR2: SGHDT and YYEEEE. The CDR3 is CASSQGQGIYEQYF. Written as DNA, the CDR3 is TGTGCCAGCAGCCAGGGACAGGGAATCTACGAGCAGTACTTC.

This clone was recorded only once. The V gene is TRBV4-1, the J gene TRBJ2-3; 7 positions agree with TRBD1. The germline V gene encodes CDR1 MGHRA and CDR2 YSYEKL. This CDR3 has 17 amino acids. The V segment lost 2 bases and the J segment 1 base; nucleotides outside the gene matches: 9. CDR3 sequence reads: CASSQITGAGGTDTQYF. CDR3 nucleotides: TGCGCCAGCAGCCAAATCACAGGGGCCGGCGGCACAGATACGCAGTATTTT.

V gene TRBV30 combines with J gene TRBJ1-1; tentative D call: TRBD1 (5 bases). V was clipped by 5 bases and J by 6 bases, with 10 bases between them. The CDR3 is 11 amino acids. Looked up from germline, CDR1 is GTSNPN and CDR2 is SVGIG (reference sequence). This chain's CDR3 is CAWLRGSEAFF. The CDR3 nucleotides read TGTGCCTGGTTAAGGGGTTCTGAAGCTTTCTTT.

The chain joins TRBV11-3 to TRBJ1-2; weak D call: TRBD1 (6 bases). The V end was cut by 4 bases, the J end by 3 bases, with 6 bases between. The V gene's germline CDR1 is SGHNT and CDR2 YENEEA. The CDR3 runs 12 residues. CDR3 DNA: TGTGCCAGCAGCTCAGGGGACTATGGCTACACCTTC. It specifies CASSSGDYGYTF.